A selection of T cell receptor beta chains follows, all from one sample in a study of shared clonotypes between healthy human individuals. This table comes from immunoSEQ multiplex PCR, and its TCRdb copy is limited to in-frame clones, with some not included. The sample lists some 2 million clones, about 95% occurring once. Sequencing was done on a sample of naive CD8+ T cells sorted from blood. These receptors were obtained from a man between 18 and 29 years old in good health. Each CDR3 is given with its conserved first and last residue. The D gene is left open where the match is weak. A clone size is listed for some rows: how often the clone was seen (once, few, many), or a class if it is expanded.

d_call: -; v_call: TRBV9; j_call: TRBJ2-1; clone_size: -; cdr3_nt: TGTGCCAGCAGCACCTCAAGGACGGCCAGCTCCTACAATGAGCAGTTCTTC; cdr3_aa: CASSTSRTASSYNEQFF
d_call: -; v_call: TRBV4-1; j_call: TRBJ1-2; clone_size: -; cdr3_nt: TGCGCCAGCAGCCCTAGCCGGGGAAATAACTATGGCTACACCTTC; cdr3_aa: CASSPSRGNNYGYTF
d_call: TRBD2; v_call: TRBV19; j_call: TRBJ2-1; clone_size: -; cdr3_nt: TGTGCCAGTAGAGCGGGAGAGACCTACAATGAGCAGTTCTTC; cdr3_aa: CASRAGETYNEQFF
d_call: -; v_call: TRBV2; j_call: TRBJ2-7; clone_size: once; cdr3_nt: TGTGCCAGCAACCCCCTTAACGAGCAGTACTTC; cdr3_aa: CASNPLNEQYF
d_call: -; v_call: TRBV5-1; j_call: TRBJ2-7; clone_size: -; cdr3_nt: TGCGCCAGCAGCATGGGGGTCGACTACGAGCAGTACTTC; cdr3_aa: CASSMGVDYEQYF
d_call: TRBD1; v_call: TRBV7-2; j_call: TRBJ2-5; clone_size: -; cdr3_nt: TGTGCCAGCAGCTTCCCCCAGGCAGGGGGCGCCTCAGAGACCCAGTACTTC; cdr3_aa: CASSFPQAGGASETQYF
d_call: -; v_call: TRBV4-1; j_call: TRBJ2-7; clone_size: -; cdr3_nt: TGCGCCAGCAGCCCCGGGGTTTCCTACGAGCAGTACTTC; cdr3_aa: CASSPGVSYEQYF
d_call: -; v_call: TRBV19; j_call: TRBJ1-3; clone_size: -; cdr3_nt: TGTGCCAGTAGCCCTGGAGTACTGGACAGCCTGGACACCATATATTTT; cdr3_aa: CASSPGVLDSLDTIYF
d_call: -; v_call: TRBV7-2; j_call: TRBJ2-7; clone_size: -; cdr3_nt: TGTGCCAGCAGCCTAGAGTACGATGTCGAGCAGTACTTC; cdr3_aa: CASSLEYDVEQYF
d_call: -; v_call: TRBV27; j_call: TRBJ1-5; clone_size: few; cdr3_nt: TGTGCCAGCAGTGCCGCAACTAGCAATCAGCCCCAGCATTTT; cdr3_aa: CASSAATSNQPQHF
d_call: -; v_call: TRBV10-2; j_call: TRBJ2-1; clone_size: -; cdr3_nt: TGCGCCAGCACCGCTGCCTACAATGAGCAGTTCTTC; cdr3_aa: CASTAAYNEQFF
d_call: -; v_call: TRBV10-2; j_call: TRBJ1-1; clone_size: -; cdr3_nt: TGCGCCAGCAGCCTGACCCGGAACACTGAAGCTTTCTTT; cdr3_aa: CASSLTRNTEAFF
d_call: -; v_call: TRBV12-5; j_call: TRBJ2-7; clone_size: -; cdr3_nt: TGTGCTAGTGGCCCTGGCTGGGGGGACGGGCTCTACGAGCAGTACTTC; cdr3_aa: CASGPGWGDGLYEQYF
d_call: -; v_call: TRBV27; j_call: TRBJ2-1; clone_size: -; cdr3_nt: TGTGCCAGCAGTTTAGCGGGACAGTCCTACAATGAGCAGTTCTTC; cdr3_aa: CASSLAGQSYNEQFF
d_call: -; v_call: TRBV4-3; j_call: TRBJ2-1; clone_size: -; cdr3_nt: TGCGCCAGCAGCCAAGAAACCTCCTACAATGAGCAGTTCTTC; cdr3_aa: CASSQETSYNEQFF
d_call: -; v_call: TRBV7-2; j_call: TRBJ2-5; clone_size: -; cdr3_nt: TGTGCCAGCAGCTTAATTGGGGCAGATCCGTACCAAGAGACCCAGTACTTC; cdr3_aa: CASSLIGADPYQETQYF
d_call: -; v_call: TRBV30; j_call: TRBJ2-3; clone_size: -; cdr3_nt: TGTGCCTGGAGTGGGGACGGAGGTCGCACAGATACGCAGTATTTT; cdr3_aa: CAWSGDGGRTDTQYF
d_call: -; v_call: TRBV19; j_call: TRBJ2-2; clone_size: -; cdr3_nt: TGTGCCAGTAGTATAGCGAATACGGCTGGCGGGGAGCTGTTTTTT; cdr3_aa: CASSIANTAGGELFF
d_call: TRBD2; v_call: TRBV29-1; j_call: TRBJ2-5; clone_size: -; cdr3_nt: TGCAGCGTTGAAAGGCGGGAGGCGCGGGAGACCCAGTACTTC; cdr3_aa: CSVERREARETQYF
d_call: -; v_call: TRBV13; j_call: TRBJ1-3; clone_size: -; cdr3_nt: TGTGCCAGCAGCTCCGGGACTGCTGGAAACACCATATATTTT; cdr3_aa: CASSSGTAGNTIYF
d_call: -; v_call: TRBV5-8; j_call: TRBJ2-4; clone_size: once; cdr3_nt: TGTGCCAGCAGCCCCCCCGGGGCAGGCGGGAAAAACATTCAGTACTTC; cdr3_aa: CASSPPGAGGKNIQYF
d_call: -; v_call: TRBV7-9; j_call: TRBJ1-4; clone_size: -; cdr3_nt: TGTGCCAGCAGCTCTCCGTCCAGGGATGAAAAACTGTTTTTT; cdr3_aa: CASSSPSRDEKLFF
d_call: TRBD2; v_call: TRBV4-3; j_call: TRBJ2-7; clone_size: -; cdr3_nt: TGCGCCAGCAGCGTGGTAGCGGGTTCATACGAGCAGTACTTC; cdr3_aa: CASSVVAGSYEQYF
d_call: TRBD1; v_call: TRBV4-1; j_call: TRBJ1-4; clone_size: -; cdr3_nt: TGCGCCAGCAGCCTGGGGACAGGGGGCCCTAATGAAAAACTGTTTTTT; cdr3_aa: CASSLGTGGPNEKLFF
d_call: -; v_call: TRBV15; j_call: TRBJ2-7; clone_size: -; cdr3_nt: TGTGCCACCAGCAGAGATATCGGAACCTACGAGCAGTACTTC; cdr3_aa: CATSRDIGTYEQYF
d_call: TRBD2; v_call: TRBV2; j_call: TRBJ2-3; clone_size: -; cdr3_nt: TGTGCCAGCAGTCTAGCGGGAGGAGGGGATACGCAGTATTTT; cdr3_aa: CASSLAGGGDTQYF
d_call: -; v_call: TRBV5-5; j_call: TRBJ2-3; clone_size: -; cdr3_nt: TGTGCCAGCAGCTTGACGGATACTAGCACAGATACGCAGTATTTT; cdr3_aa: CASSLTDTSTDTQYF
d_call: -; v_call: TRBV7-7; j_call: TRBJ2-7; clone_size: -; cdr3_nt: TGTGCTAGCAGCTTAGCAGTGACCCAAGAGCAGTACTTC; cdr3_aa: CASSLAVTQEQYF
d_call: -; v_call: TRBV7-9; j_call: TRBJ1-1; clone_size: -; cdr3_nt: TGTGCCAGCAGCCCAGGGGCAGTTCCCCACATGAACACTGAAGCTTTCTTT; cdr3_aa: CASSPGAVPHMNTEAFF
d_call: -; v_call: TRBV7-9; j_call: TRBJ2-7; clone_size: -; cdr3_nt: TGTGCCAGCAGCTTAGGAGGACAGCTCGAGCAGTACTTC; cdr3_aa: CASSLGGQLEQYF
d_call: -; v_call: TRBV19; j_call: TRBJ2-7; clone_size: once; cdr3_nt: TGTGCCAGTAGTATAGGGCAGGGTGGCTACGAGCAGTACTTC; cdr3_aa: CASSIGQGGYEQYF
d_call: TRBD1; v_call: TRBV4-3; j_call: TRBJ1-5; clone_size: -; cdr3_nt: TGCGCCAGCAGTAGGGACAGCGGGTCGCCCCAGCATTTT; cdr3_aa: CASSRDSGSPQHF
d_call: -; v_call: TRBV7-8; j_call: TRBJ2-5; clone_size: -; cdr3_nt: TGTGCCAGCAGCCGGACTTTCCAAGAGACCCAGTACTTC; cdr3_aa: CASSRTFQETQYF
d_call: -; v_call: TRBV2; j_call: TRBJ1-1; clone_size: -; cdr3_nt: TGTGCCAGCAGTTGGAGTACAGGGTTTAACACTGAAGCTTTCTTT; cdr3_aa: CASSWSTGFNTEAFF
d_call: TRBD2; v_call: TRBV15; j_call: TRBJ2-1; clone_size: -; cdr3_nt: TGTGCCACCAGCAGAGACGGGACTAGCGGGAACAATGAGCAGTTCTTC; cdr3_aa: CATSRDGTSGNNEQFF
d_call: -; v_call: TRBV7-9; j_call: TRBJ1-1; clone_size: -; cdr3_nt: TGTGCCAGCAGCTTAGCCGGTGCAGGGGAAGCTTTCTTT; cdr3_aa: CASSLAGAGEAFF
d_call: -; v_call: TRBV27; j_call: TRBJ1-2; clone_size: -; cdr3_nt: TGTGCCAGCAGCCAAAACCCCCCCCCAGGGAGCTATGGCTACACCTTC; cdr3_aa: CASSQNPPPGSYGYTF